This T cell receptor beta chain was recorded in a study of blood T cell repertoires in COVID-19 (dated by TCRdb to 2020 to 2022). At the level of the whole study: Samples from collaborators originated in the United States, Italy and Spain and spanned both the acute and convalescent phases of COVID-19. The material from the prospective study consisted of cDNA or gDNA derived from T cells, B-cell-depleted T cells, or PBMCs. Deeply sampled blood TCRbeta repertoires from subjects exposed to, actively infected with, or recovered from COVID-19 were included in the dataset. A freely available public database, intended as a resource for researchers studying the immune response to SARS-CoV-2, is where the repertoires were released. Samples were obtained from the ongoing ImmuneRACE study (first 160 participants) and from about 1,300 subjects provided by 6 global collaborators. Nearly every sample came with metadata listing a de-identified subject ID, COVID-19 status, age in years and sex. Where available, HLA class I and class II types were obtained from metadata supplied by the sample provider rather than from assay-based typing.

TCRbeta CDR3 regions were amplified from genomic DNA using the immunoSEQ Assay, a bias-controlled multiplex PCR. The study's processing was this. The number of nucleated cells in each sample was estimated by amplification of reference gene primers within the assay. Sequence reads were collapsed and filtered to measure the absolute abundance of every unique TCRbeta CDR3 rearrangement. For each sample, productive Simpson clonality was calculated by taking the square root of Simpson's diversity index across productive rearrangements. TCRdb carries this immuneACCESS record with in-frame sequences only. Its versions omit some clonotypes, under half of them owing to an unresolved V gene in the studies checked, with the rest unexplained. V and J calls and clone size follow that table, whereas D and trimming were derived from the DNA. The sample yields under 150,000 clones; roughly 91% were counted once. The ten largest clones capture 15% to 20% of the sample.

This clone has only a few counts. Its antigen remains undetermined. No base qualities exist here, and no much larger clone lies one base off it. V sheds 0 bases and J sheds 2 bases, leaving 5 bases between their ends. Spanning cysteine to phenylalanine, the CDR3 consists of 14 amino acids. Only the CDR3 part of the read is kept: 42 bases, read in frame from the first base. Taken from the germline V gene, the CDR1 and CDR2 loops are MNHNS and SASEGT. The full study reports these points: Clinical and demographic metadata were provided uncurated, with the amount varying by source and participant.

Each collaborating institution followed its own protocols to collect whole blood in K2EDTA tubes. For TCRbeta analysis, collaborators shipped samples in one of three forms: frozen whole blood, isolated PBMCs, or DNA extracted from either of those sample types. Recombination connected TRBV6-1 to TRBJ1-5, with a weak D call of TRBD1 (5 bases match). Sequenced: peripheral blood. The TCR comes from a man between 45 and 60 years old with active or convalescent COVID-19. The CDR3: CASSEAQGNQPQHF. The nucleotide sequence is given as TGTGCCAGCAGTGAAGCACAGGGCAATCAGCCCCAGCATTTT.